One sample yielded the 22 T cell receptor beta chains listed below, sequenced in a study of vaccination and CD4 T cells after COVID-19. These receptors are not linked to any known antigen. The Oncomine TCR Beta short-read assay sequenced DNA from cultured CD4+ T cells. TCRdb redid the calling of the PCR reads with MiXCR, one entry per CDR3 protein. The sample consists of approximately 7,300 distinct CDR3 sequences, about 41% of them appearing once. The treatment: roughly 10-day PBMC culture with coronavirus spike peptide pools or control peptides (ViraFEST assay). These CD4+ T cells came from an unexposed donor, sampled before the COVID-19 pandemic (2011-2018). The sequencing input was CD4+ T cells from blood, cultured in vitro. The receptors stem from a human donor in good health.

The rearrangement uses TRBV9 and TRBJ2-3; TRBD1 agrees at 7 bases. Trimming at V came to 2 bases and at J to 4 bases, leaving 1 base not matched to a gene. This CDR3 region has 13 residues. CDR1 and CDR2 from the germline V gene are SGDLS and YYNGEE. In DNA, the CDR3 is TGTGCCAGCAGCGTCCAGGGGGCAGATACGCAGTATTTT. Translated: CASSVQGADTQYF.

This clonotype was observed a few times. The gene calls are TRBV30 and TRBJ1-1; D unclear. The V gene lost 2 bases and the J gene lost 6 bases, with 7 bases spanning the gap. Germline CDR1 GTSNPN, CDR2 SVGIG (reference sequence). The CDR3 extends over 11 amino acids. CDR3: CAWSLGPEAFF. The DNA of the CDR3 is TGTGCCTGGAGTCTCGGCCCTGAAGCTTTCTTT.

The CDR3 DNA sequence: TGTGCCAGCAGTCGGGGAATCGGGACAGATGGAAACACCATATATTTT. Protein product: CASSRGIGTDGNTIYF. The rearrangement links TRBV6-1 to TRBJ1-3; 7 bases are shared with TRBD1. CDR3 size: 16 residues. From germline, CDR1 is MNHNS and CDR2 SASEGT. J gave up 3 bases and V 5 bases, and 10 bases lay outside the gene matches.

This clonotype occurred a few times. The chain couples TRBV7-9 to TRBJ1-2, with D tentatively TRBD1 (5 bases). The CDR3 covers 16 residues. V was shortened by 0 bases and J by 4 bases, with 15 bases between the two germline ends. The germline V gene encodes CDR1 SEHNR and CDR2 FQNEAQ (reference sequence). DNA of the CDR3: TGTGCCAGCAGCTTAGCGCTAGGAGGGGAGACCTATGGCTACACCTTC. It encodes CASSLALGGETYGYTF.

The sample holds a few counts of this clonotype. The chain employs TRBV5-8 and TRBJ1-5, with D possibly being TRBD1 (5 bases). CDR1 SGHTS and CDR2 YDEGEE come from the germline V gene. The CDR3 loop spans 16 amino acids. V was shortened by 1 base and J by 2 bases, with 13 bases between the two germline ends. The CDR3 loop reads CASSLLVGEGNQPQHF. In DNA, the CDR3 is TGTGCCAGCAGCTTGCTTGTAGGGGAAGGCAATCAGCCCCAGCATTTT.

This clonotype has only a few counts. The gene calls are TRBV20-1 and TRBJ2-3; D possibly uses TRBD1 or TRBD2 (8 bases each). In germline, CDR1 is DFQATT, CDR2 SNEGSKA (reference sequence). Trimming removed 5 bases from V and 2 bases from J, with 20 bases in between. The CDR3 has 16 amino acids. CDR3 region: CSARRGLAGTTDTQYF. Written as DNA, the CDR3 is TGCAGTGCTCGCAGGGGGCTAGCGGGTACCACAGATACGCAGTATTTT.

For the CDR3, the DNA is TGTGCCAGCAGTTTCCGCCAGGGCTTCCCCTACTCTGGGGCCAACGTCCTGACTTTC. This encodes CASSFRQGFPYSGANVLTF. The chain has TRBV27 and TRBJ2-6; D might be TRBD1 (5 bases). The CDR3 has 19 residues. V was cut by 3 bases and J by 0 bases, with 18 bases left in between. Germline V lookup: CDR1 MNHEY, CDR2 SMNVEV (reference sequence).

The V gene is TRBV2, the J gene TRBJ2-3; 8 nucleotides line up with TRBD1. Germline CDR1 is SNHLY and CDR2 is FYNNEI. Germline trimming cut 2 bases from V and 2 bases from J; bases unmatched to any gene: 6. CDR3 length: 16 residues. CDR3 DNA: TGTGCCAGCAGTGAACGCCGGGACAGGTACACAGATACGCAGTATTTT. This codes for CASSERRDRYTDTQYF.

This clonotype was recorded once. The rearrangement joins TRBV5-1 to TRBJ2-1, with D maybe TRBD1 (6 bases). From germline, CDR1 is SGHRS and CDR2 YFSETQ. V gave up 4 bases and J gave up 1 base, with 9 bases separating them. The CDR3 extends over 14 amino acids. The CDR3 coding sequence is TGCGCCAGCAGCCCAGGGGAATCCTACAATGAGCAGTTCTTC. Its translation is CASSPGESYNEQFF.

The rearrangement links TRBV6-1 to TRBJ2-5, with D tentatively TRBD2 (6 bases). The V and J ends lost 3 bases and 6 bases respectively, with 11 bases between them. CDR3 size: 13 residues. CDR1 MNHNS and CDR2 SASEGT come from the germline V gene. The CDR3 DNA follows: TGTGCCAGCAGTGACCAGGGACTGAAGACCCAGTACTTC. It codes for CASSDQGLKTQYF.

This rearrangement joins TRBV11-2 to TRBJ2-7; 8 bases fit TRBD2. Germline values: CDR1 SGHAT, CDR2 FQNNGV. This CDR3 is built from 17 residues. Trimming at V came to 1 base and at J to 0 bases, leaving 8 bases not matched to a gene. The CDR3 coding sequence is TGTGCCAGCAGCTTAGTGGCTAGCGGGCTACACTCCTACGAGCAGTACTTC. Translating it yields CASSLVASGLHSYEQYF. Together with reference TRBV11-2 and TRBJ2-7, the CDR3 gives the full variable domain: EAGVAQSPRYKIIEKRQSVAFWCNPISGHATLYWYQQILGQGPKLLIQFQNNGVVDDSQLPKDRFSAERLKGVDSTLKIQPAKLEDSAVYLCASSLVASGLHSYEQYFGPGTRLTVT.

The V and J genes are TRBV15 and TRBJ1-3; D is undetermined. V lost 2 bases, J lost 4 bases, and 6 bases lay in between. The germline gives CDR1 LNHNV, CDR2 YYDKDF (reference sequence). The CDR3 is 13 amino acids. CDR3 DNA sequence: TGTGCCACCAGCAGAAGAGTGGGAAACACCATATATTTT. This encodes CATSRRVGNTIYF. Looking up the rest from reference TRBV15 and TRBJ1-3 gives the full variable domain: DAMVIQNPRYQVTQFGKPVTLSCSQTLNHNVMYWYQQKSSQAPKLLFHYYDKDFNNEADTPDNFQSRRPNTSFCFLDIRSPGLGDTAMYLCATSRRVGNTIYFGEGSWLTVV.

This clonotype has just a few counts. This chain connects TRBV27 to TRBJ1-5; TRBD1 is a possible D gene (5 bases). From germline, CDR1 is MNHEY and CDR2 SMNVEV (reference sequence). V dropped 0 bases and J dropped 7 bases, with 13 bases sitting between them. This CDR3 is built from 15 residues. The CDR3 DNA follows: TGTGCCAGCAGTTTATCGGTTGGGGGGATACAGCCCCAGCATTTT. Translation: CASSLSVGGIQPQHF.

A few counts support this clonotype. CDR3 sequence: CASSGSGRGKDQPQHF. The CDR3, as DNA: TGTGCCAGTAGTGGGTCGGGCAGGGGAAAGGATCAGCCCCAGCATTTT. This chain links TRBV19 with TRBJ1-5, with a tentative D call TRBD1 (6 bases). The germline CDR1 and CDR2 sequences are LNHDA and SQIVND (reference sequence). The CDR3 totals 16 residues. V was shortened by 5 bases and J by 5 bases, with 19 bases between the two germline ends.

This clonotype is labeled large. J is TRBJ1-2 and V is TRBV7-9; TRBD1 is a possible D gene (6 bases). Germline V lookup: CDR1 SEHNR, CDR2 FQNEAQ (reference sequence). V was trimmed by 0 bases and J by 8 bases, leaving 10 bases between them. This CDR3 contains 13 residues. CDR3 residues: CASSLAQGWGYTF. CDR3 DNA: TGTGCCAGCAGCTTAGCCCAGGGGTGGGGCTACACCTTC. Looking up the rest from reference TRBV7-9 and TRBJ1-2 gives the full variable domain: DTGVSQNPRHKITKRGQNVTFRCDPISEHNRLYWYRQTLGQGPEFLTYFQNEAQLEKSRLLSDRFSAERPKGSFSTLEIQRTEQGDSAMYLCASSLAQGWGYTFGSGTRLTVV.

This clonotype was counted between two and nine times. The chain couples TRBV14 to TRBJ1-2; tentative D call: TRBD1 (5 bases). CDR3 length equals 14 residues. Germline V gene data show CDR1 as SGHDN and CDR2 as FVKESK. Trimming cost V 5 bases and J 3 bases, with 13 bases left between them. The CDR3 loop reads CASSSTANHYGYTF. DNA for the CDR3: TGTGCCAGCAGCTCGACAGCTAATCACTATGGCTACACCTTC.

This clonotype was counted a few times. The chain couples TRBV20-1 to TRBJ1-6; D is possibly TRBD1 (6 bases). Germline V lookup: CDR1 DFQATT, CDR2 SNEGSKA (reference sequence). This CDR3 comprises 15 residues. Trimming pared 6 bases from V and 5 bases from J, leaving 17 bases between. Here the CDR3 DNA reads TGCAGTGCCGTCCTTGGACAGTTAAATAATTCACCCCTCCACTTT. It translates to CSAVLGQLNNSPLHF.

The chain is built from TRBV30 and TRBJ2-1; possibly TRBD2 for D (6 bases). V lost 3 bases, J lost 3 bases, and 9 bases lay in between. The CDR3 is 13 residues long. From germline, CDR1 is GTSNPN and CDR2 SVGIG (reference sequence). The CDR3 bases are TGTGCCTGGAGAGGGACTCACTACAATGAGCAGTTCTTC. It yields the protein CAWRGTHYNEQFF.

CDR3 in amino acids: CASSYHRAGGISYNEQFF. DNA of the CDR3: TGTGCCAGCAGTTACCATCGAGCGGGGGGCATCTCCTACAATGAGCAGTTCTTC. V is TRBV6-2 or TRBV6-3 and J is TRBJ2-1; 9 bases map to TRBD2. The CDR3 totals 18 residues. Germline V gives CDR1 MNHEY, CDR2 SVGEGT. V lost 2 bases and J lost 0; bases outside the gene matches: 8.

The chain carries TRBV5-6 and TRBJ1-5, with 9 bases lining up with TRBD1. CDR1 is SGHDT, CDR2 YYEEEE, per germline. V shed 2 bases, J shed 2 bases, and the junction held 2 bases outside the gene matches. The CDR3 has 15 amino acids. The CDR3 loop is CASSLRQGGNQPQHF. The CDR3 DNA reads TGTGCCAGCAGCTTAAGACAGGGGGGCAATCAGCCCCAGCATTTT.

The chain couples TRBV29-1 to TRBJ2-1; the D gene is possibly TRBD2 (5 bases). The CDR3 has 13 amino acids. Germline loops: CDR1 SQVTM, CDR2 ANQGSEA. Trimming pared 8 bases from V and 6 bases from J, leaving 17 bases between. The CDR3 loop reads CSTLKDLVNEQFF. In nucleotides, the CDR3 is TGCAGCACCTTGAAGGACTTAGTCAATGAGCAGTTCTTC.

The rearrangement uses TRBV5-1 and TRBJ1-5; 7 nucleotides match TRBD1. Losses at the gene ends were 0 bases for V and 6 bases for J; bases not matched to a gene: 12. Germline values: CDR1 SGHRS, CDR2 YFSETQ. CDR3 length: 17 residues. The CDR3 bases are TGCGCCAGCAGCTTGGGGCTACAGGGGCCCCTGGCTCAGCCCCAGCATTTT. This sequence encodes CASSLGLQGPLAQPQHF.